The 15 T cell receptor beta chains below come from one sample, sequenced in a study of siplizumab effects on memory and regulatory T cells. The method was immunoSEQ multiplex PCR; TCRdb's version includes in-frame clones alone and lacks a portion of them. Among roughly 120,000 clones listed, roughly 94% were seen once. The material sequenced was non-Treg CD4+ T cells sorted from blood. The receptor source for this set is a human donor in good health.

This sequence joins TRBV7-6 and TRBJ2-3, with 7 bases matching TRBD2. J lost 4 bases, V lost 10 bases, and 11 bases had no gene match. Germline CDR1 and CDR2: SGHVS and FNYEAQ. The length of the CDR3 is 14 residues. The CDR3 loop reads CATKSGINADTQYF. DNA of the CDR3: TGTGCCACCAAGAGCGGGATAAACGCAGATACGCAGTATTTT. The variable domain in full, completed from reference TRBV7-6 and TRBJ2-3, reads GAGVSQSPRYKVTKRGQDVALRCDPISGHVSLYWYRQALGQGPEFLTYFNYEAQQDKSGLPNDRFSAERPEGSISTLTIQRTEQRDSAMYRCATKSGINADTQYFGPGTRLTVL.

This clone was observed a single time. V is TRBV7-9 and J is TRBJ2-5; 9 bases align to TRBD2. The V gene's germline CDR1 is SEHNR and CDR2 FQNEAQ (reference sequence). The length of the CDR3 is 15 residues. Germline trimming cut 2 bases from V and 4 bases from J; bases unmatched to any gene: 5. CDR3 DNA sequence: TGTGCCAGCAGCTTAATAGCGGGGGCGGGAGAGACCCAGTACTTC. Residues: CASSLIAGAGETQYF.

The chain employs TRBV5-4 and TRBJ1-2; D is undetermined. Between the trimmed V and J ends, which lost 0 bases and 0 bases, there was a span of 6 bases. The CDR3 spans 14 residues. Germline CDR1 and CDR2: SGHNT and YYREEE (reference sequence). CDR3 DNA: TGTGCCAGCAGCTTGGACCGAGCTAACTATGGCTACACCTTC. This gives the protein CASSLDRANYGYTF.

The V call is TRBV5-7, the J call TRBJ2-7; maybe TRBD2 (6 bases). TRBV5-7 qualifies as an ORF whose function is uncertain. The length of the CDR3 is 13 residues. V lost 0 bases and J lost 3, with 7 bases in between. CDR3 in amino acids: CASSLGGNYEQYF. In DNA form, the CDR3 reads TGTGCCAGCAGCTTGGGCGGGAACTACGAGCAGTACTTC.

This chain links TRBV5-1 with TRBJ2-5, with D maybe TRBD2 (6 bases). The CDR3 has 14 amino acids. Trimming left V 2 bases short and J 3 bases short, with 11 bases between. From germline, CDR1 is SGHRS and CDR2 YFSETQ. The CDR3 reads CASSFAGNKETQYF. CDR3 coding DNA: TGCGCCAGCAGCTTTGCGGGGAATAAAGAGACCCAGTACTTC.

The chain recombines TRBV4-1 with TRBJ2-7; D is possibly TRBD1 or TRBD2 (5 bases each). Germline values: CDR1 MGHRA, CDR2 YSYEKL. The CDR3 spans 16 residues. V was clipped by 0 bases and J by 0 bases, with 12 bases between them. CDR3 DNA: TGCGCCAGCAGCCAAGAGGGTGGGACGGGCTCCTACGAGCAGTACTTC. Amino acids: CASSQEGGTGSYEQYF.

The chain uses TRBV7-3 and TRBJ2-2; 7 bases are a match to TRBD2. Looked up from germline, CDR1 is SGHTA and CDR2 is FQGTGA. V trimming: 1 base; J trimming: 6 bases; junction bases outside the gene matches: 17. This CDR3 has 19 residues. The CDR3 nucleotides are TGTGCCAGCAGCTTAAGTATGAGGGGTCGGGCGGGAGACCCCGGGGAGCTGTTTTTT. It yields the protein CASSLSMRGRAGDPGELFF.

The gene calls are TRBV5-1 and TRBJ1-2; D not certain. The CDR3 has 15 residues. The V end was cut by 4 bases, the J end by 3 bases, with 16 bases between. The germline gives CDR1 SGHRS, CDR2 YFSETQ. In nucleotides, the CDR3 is TGCGCCAGCAGCACAAATACACGGCCCGACTATGGCTACACCTTC. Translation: CASSTNTRPDYGYTF.

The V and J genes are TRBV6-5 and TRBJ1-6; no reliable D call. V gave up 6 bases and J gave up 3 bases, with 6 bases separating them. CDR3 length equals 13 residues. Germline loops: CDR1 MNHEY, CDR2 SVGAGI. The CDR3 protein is CASRGYYNSPLHF. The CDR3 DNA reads TGTGCCAGCAGAGGGTACTATAATTCACCCCTCCACTTT.

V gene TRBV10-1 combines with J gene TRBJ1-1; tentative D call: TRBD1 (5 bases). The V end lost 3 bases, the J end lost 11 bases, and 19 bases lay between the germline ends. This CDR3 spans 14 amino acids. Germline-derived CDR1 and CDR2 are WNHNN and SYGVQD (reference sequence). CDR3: CASSDGGGRMIAFF. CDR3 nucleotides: TGCGCCAGCAGTGATGGGGGAGGCCGAATGATCGCTTTCTTT.

Here the CDR3 reads CASSPEGPYSYNSPLHF. DNA for the CDR3: TGTGCCAGCTCACCAGAAGGGCCCTACTCCTATAATTCACCCCTCCACTTT. V and J are TRBV18 and TRBJ1-6; D is unresolved. This CDR3 region has 17 residues. V was clipped by 2 bases and J by 0 bases, with 11 bases between them. Germline V gene data show CDR1 as KGHSH and CDR2 as LQKENI.

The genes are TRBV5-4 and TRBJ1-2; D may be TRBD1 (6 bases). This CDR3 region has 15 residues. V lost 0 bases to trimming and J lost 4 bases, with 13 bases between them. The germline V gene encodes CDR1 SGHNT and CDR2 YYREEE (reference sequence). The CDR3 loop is CASSLDGGEFYGYTF. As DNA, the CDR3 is TGTGCCAGCAGCTTGGACGGGGGCGAGTTCTATGGCTACACCTTC.

For the CDR3, the DNA is TGTGCCAGCAGCTTAACGACAGGGTCTGGAAACACCATATATTTT. This translates into CASSLTTGSGNTIYF. The chain uses TRBV7-2 and TRBJ1-3; 7 nucleotides agree with TRBD1. The germline V gene has CDR1 SGHTA and CDR2 FQGNSA. V lost 2 bases and J lost 1; bases outside the gene matches: 2. The CDR3 loop spans 15 amino acids.

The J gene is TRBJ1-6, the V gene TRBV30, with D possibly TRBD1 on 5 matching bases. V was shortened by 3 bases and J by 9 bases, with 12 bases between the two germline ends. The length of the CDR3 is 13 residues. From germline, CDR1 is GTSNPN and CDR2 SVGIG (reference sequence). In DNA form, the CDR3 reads TGTGCCTGGAGGGGAACTCAGGGTTCACCCCTCCACTTT. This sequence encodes CAWRGTQGSPLHF.

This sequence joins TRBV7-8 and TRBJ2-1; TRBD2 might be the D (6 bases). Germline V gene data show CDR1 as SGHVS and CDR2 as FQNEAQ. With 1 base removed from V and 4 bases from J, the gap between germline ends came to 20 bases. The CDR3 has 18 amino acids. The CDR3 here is CASSLDEGGPRGYNEQFF. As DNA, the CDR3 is TGTGCCAGCAGCTTAGATGAGGGAGGTCCCCGGGGTTACAATGAGCAGTTCTTC.